This TCR beta chain comes out of a study of shared clonotypes between healthy human individuals. Study details: The plates for each donor numbered three CD4 naive, three CD4 memory, two CD8 naive and one CD8 memory. Overall study findings and caveats: Relative to their counterparts shared across all four donors, non-shared clonotypes exhibited diminished generation probabilities. The study generally estimated greater richness for naive than memory subsets.

Sequencing used immunoSEQ multiplex PCR; TCRdb keeps in-frame clones, though not all of them. The sample carries approximately 980,000 clones, over 75% recorded once. Points on this clone: Its antigen is unknown.

The CDR3 consists of 17 residues. Unmatched junction bases numbered 7, after V lost 6 bases and J lost 0 bases. The germline V gene has CDR1 KGHSH and CDR2 LQKENI. Material for sequencing was memory CD4+ T cells sorted from blood. The subset was: CD45RA-negative fraction. The TCR sequence derives from a man aged 18 to 35 in good health. This sequence joins TRBV18 and TRBJ2-6, with TRBD1 matching 8 bases. The CDR3 region has the DNA TGTGCCAGCTCCCGCGGACAGGGCCGCTCTGGGGCCAACGTCCTGACTTTC. It translates to CASSRGQGRSGANVLTF.